These T cell receptor beta chains were read from a single sample in a study of T cells after posttransplantation cyclophosphamide. Sequenced by immunoSEQ multiplex PCR; TCRdb stores in-frame clones only, minus some. This sample carries 41,000 or so clones and no singletons, and about 6% goes to the top ten. Sample: PBMCs. Receptor source: a young man in good health and a related stem cell transplant donor. CDR3s include the opening cysteine and the closing phenylalanine or tryptophan. A D gene is named only where the DNA matches it firmly. Some rows mark clone size as missing; the rest say once, few, many or name a class of expanded clone.

TRBJ1-1 TRBV11-2 TRBD1 many CASSFDRGPRNTEAFF TGTGCCAGCAGCTTCGACAGGGGACCTCGGAACACTGAAGCTTTCTTT
TRBJ2-1 TRBV5-6 TRBD2 many CASSHRGVRNNEQFF TGTGCCAGCAGCCACCGGGGGGTTCGGAACAATGAGCAGTTCTTC
TRBJ1-3 TRBV14 - many CASSASQSHSGNTIYF TGTGCCAGCAGTGCCTCACAGTCACACTCTGGAAACACCATATATTTT
TRBJ1-4 TRBV19 TRBD1 many CASSIGLTGGNEKLFF TGTGCCAGTAGTATAGGCCTGACAGGGGGGAATGAAAAACTGTTTTTT
TRBJ1-2 TRBV29-1 TRBD1 - CSVEGWVGGSGYTF TGCAGCGTTGAAGGATGGGTAGGGGGCTCTGGCTACACCTTC
TRBJ1-4 TRBV15 - many CATSRQANEKLFF TGTGCCACCAGCAGACAGGCTAATGAAAAACTGTTTTTT
TRBJ2-2 TRBV12-3/TRBV12-4 TRBD1 many CASSSGQAITGELFF TGTGCCAGCAGTTCCGGACAGGCGATCACCGGGGAGCTGTTTTTT
TRBJ2-7 TRBV7-3 TRBD1 - CASSWTGAGEQYF TGTGCCAGCAGCTGGACAGGGGCAGGCGAGCAGTACTTC
TRBJ1-2 TRBV5-1 - - CASSLTHQGAPFNYGYTF TGCGCCAGCAGCTTGACACATCAGGGCGCCCCTTTTAACTATGGCTACACCTTC
TRBJ1-4 TRBV11-2 TRBD1 many CASSPTRDRGNEKLFF TGTGCCAGCAGCCCGACGCGGGACAGGGGAAATGAAAAACTGTTTTTT
TRBJ1-2 TRBV19 TRBD1 many CASSLGTGTDYGYTF TGTGCCAGTAGTCTCGGGACAGGCACGGACTATGGCTACACCTTC
TRBJ2-6 TRBV4-3 TRBD1 many CASSHTGGSGANVLTF TGCGCCAGCAGCCACACAGGGGGCTCTGGGGCCAACGTCCTGACTTTC
TRBJ2-3 TRBV29-1 TRBD2 few CSVAPRLAGATDTQYF TGCAGCGTTGCCCCGAGACTAGCGGGGGCCACAGATACGCAGTATTTT
TRBJ1-2 TRBV5-5 TRBD1 many CASSPGQGSYYGYTF TGTGCCAGCAGCCCAGGACAGGGCTCCTACTATGGCTACACCTTC
TRBJ1-1 TRBV2 - many CASSEQGQRTEAFF TGTGCCAGCAGTGAACAGGGTCAGAGGACTGAAGCTTTCTTT
TRBJ1-2 TRBV19 - many CASSIQKANYGYTF TGTGCCAGTAGTATACAGAAAGCTAACTATGGCTACACCTTC
TRBJ2-5 TRBV2 - - CASKWIQGRETQYF TGTGCCAGCAAATGGATACAGGGACGAGAGACCCAGTACTTC
TRBJ2-1 TRBV9 TRBD2 many CASSVVGGGVYNEQFF TGTGCCAGCAGCGTAGTCGGCGGGGGGGTCTACAATGAGCAGTTCTTC
TRBJ1-4 TRBV18 - many CASSPPGGQSEQLFF TGTGCCAGCTCACCCCCGGGGGGGCAAAGTGAACAACTGTTTTTT
TRBJ2-7 TRBV29-1 - many CSVESGYEQYF TGCAGCGTTGAATCGGGCTACGAGCAGTACTTC
TRBJ1-2 TRBV6-5 - many CASSRGHGYGYTF TGTGCCAGCAGCCGGGGTCATGGGTATGGCTACACCTTC
TRBJ1-3 TRBV19 - many CASSTQGGTGNTIYF TGTGCCAGTAGTACCCAGGGTGGAACTGGAAACACCATATATTTT
TRBJ2-7 TRBV6-5 - many CASSPPGRNEQYF TGTGCCAGCAGTCCTCCGGGTCGAAACGAGCAGTACTTC
TRBJ2-4 TRBV7-2 TRBD1 many CASSLEWRQGVGIQYF TGTGCCAGCAGCTTAGAGTGGAGACAGGGAGTGGGCATTCAGTACTTC
TRBJ1-1 TRBV10-3 TRBD1 many CAIRRGPNTEAFF TGTGCCATCAGAAGGGGGCCGAACACTGAAGCTTTCTTT
TRBJ1-2 TRBV12-3/TRBV12-4 TRBD1 - CASYRTGEDYGYTF TGTGCCAGCTACCGGACAGGGGAGGACTATGGCTACACCTTC
TRBJ1-1 TRBV5-4 - - CASSSQGRGEAFF TGTGCCAGCAGCTCTCAGGGGAGGGGTGAAGCTTTCTTT
TRBJ2-1 TRBV9 - many CASSPGHSSYNEQFF TGTGCCAGCAGCCCAGGACACAGCTCCTACAATGAGCAGTTCTTC
TRBJ1-6 TRBV7-2 TRBD1 many CASSLAQGDSPLHF TGTGCCAGCAGCTTAGCTCAGGGGGATTCACCCCTCCACTTT
TRBJ2-4 TRBV6-1 - many CASTLSGVAKNIQYF TGTGCCAGCACCCTCAGCGGAGTAGCCAAAAACATTCAGTACTTC
TRBJ1-4 TRBV24-1 TRBD1 many CATSETGTGNEKLFF TGTGCCACCAGTGAGACCGGGACAGGCAATGAAAAACTGTTTTTT
TRBJ1-2 TRBV5-1 TRBD1 many CASSLGQGAYGYTF TGCGCCAGCAGCTTGGGACAGGGGGCCTATGGCTACACCTTC
TRBJ2-3 TRBV10-3 TRBD2 many CAISESPGNAGGSDTQYF TGTGCCATCAGTGAAAGCCCCGGGAATGCGGGGGGGTCCGATACGCAGTATTTT
TRBJ2-3 TRBV11-3 - many CASSSPPGTDTQYF TGTGCCAGCAGCTCCCCCCCGGGCACAGATACGCAGTATTTT
TRBJ2-7 TRBV2 - many CASSEVDYEQYF TGTGCCAGCAGTGAAGTAGACTACGAGCAGTACTTC
TRBJ1-1 TRBV12-3/TRBV12-4 TRBD1 - CASSLGQGFVNTEAFF TGTGCCAGCAGTTTGGGACAGGGGTTCGTGAACACTGAAGCTTTCTTT
TRBJ1-2 TRBV12-3/TRBV12-4 - few CASSLGGLGYGYTF TGTGCCAGCAGTTTAGGGGGCTTGGGGTATGGCTACACCTTC
TRBJ2-5 TRBV6-5 TRBD2 many CASSPGGLQETQYF TGTGCCAGCTCCCCGGGGGGATTGCAAGAGACCCAGTACTTC
TRBJ1-3 TRBV2 - many CASSERRDRTTGNTIYF TGTGCCAGCAGTGAAAGGCGGGATCGGACCACTGGAAACACCATATATTTT
TRBJ1-6 TRBV18 TRBD1 many CASSPPGQGSSPLHF TGTGCCAGCTCACCCCCCGGACAGGGGAGTTCACCCCTCCACTTT
TRBJ2-1 TRBV5-1 TRBD2 many CASSLGSGGSNEQFF TGCGCCAGCAGCTTGGGTAGCGGGGGTAGCAATGAGCAGTTCTTC